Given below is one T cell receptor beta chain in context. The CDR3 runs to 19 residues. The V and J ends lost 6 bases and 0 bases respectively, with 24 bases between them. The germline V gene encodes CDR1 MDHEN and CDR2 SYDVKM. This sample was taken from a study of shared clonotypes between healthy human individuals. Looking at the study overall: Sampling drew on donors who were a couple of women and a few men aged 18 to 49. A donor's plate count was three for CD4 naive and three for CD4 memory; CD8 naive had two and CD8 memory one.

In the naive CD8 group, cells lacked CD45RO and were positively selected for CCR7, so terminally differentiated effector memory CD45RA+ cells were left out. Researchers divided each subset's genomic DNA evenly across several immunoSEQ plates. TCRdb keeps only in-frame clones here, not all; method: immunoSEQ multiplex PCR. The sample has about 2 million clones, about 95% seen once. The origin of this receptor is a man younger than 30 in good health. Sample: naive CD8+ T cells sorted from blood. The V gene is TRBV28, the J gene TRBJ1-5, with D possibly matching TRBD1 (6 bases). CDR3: CASSLPQGPEENSNQPQHF. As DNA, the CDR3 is TGTGCCAGCAGCCTGCCTCAGGGGCCCGAAGAAAATAGCAATCAGCCCCAGCATTTT.